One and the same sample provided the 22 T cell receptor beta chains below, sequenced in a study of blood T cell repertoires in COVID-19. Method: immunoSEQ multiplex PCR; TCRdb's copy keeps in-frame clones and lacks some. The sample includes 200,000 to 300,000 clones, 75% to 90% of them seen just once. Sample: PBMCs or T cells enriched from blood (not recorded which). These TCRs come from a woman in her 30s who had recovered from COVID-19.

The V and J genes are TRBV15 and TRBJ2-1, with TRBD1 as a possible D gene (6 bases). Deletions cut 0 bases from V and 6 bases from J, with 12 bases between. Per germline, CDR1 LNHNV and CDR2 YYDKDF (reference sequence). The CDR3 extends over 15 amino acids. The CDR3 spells CATSRDKTGPNEQFF. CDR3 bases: TGTGCCACCAGCAGAGATAAGACAGGTCCCAATGAGCAGTTCTTC.

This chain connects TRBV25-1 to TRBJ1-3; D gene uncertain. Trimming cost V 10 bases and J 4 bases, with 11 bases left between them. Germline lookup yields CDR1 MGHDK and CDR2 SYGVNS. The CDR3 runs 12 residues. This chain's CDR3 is CATPAGGNTIYF. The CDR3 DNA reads TGTGCCACCCCAGCGGGGGGAAACACCATATATTTT.

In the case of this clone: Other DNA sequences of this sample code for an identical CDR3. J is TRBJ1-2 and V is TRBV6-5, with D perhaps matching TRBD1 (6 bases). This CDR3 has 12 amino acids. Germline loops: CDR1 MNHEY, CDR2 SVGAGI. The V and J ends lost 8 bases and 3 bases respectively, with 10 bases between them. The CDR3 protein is CASSQGYYGYTF. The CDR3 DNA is TGTGCCAGCTCCCAGGGGTACTATGGCTACACCTTC.

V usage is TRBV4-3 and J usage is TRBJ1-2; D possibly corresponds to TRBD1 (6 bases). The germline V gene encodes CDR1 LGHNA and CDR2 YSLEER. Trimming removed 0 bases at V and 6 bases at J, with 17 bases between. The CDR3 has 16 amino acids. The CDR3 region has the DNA TGCGCCAGCAGCCAAGATGTAGAGGGCAGGGGTAATGGCTACACCTTC. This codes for CASSQDVEGRGNGYTF.

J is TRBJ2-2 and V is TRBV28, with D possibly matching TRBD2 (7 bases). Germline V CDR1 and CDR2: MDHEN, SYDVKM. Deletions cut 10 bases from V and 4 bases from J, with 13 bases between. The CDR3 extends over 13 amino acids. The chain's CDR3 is CAIRGAVTGELFF. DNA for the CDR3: TGTGCCATCCGGGGGGCGGTCACCGGGGAGCTGTTTTTT. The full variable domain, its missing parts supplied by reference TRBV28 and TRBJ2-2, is DVKVTQSSRYLVKRTGEKVFLECVQDMDHENMFWYRQDPGLGLRLIYFSYDVKMKEKGDIPEGYSVSREKKERFSLILESASTNQTSMYLCAIRGAVTGELFFGEGSRLTVL.

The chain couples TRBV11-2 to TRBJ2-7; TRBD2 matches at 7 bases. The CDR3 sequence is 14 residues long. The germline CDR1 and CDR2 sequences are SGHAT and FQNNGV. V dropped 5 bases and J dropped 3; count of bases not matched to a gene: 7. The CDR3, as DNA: TGTGCCAGCAGCCCCAGCGGGATATTCTACGAGCAGTACTTC. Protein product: CASSPSGIFYEQYF.

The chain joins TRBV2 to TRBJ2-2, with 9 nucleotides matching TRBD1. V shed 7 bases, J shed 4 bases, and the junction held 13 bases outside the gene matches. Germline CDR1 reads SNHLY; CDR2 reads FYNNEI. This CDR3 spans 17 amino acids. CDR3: CASIGFTGGLGTGELFF. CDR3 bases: TGTGCCAGCATAGGATTCACAGGGGGCCTTGGCACCGGGGAGCTGTTTTTT.

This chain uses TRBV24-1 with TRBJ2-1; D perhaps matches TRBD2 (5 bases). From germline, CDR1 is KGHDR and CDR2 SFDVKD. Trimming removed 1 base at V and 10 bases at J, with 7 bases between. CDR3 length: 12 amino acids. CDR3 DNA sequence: TGTGCCACCAGTGATTTTGGGAGCGAGCAGTTCTTC. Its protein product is CATSDFGSEQFF.

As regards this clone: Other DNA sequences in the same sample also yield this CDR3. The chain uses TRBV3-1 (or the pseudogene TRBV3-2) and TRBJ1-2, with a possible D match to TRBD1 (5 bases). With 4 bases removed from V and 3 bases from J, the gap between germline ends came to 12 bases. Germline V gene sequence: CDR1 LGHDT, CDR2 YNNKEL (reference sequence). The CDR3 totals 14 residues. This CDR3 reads CASSRRGEDYGYTF. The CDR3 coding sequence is TGTGCCAGCAGCCGAAGAGGGGAGGACTATGGCTACACCTTC.

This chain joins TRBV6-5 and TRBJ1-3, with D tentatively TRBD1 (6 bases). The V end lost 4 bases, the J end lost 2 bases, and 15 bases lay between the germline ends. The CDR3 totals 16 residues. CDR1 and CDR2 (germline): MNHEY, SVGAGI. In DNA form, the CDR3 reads TGTGCCAGCAGTTTCTCCACCCCAGGGGCTGGAAACACCATATATTTT. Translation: CASSFSTPGAGNTIYF.

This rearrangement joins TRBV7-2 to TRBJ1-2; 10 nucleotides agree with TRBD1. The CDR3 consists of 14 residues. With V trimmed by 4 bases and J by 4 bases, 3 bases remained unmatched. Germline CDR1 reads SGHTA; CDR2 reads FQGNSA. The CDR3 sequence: CASSSRTGGYGYTF. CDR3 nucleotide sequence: TGTGCCAGCAGCTCTAGGACAGGGGGCTATGGCTACACCTTC. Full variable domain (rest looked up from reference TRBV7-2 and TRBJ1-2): GAGVSQSPSNKVTEKGKDVELRCDPISGHTALYWYRQSLGQGLEFLIYFQGNSAPDKSGLPSDRFSAERTGGSVSTLTIQRTQQEDSAVYLCASSSRTGGYGYTFGSGTRLTVV.

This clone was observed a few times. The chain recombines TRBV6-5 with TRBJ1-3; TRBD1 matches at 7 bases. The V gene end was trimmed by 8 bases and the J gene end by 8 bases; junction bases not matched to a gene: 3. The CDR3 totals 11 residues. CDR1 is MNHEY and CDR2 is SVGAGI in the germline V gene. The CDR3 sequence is CASYRGYTIYF. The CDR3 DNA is TGTGCCAGCTACAGGGGCTACACCATATATTTT.

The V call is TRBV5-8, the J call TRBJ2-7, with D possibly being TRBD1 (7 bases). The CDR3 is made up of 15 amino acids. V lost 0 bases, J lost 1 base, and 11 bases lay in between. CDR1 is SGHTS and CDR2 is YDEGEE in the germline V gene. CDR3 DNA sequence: TGTGCCAGCAGCTTGGCGCCAGGGGGGTCCTACGAGCAGTACTTC. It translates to CASSLAPGGSYEQYF.

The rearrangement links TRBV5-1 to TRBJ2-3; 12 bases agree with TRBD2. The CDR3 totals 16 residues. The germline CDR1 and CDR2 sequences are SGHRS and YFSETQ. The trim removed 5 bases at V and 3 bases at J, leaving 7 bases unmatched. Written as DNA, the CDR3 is TGCGCCAGCAGTTCGGGACTAGCGGGTTCAACAGATACGCAGTATTTT. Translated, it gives CASSSGLAGSTDTQYF.

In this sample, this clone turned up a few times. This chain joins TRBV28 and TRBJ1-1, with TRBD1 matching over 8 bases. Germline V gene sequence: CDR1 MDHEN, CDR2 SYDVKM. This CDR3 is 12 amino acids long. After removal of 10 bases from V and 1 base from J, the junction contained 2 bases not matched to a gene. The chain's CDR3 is CATGTGNTEAFF. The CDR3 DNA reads TGTGCCACCGGGACAGGGAACACTGAAGCTTTCTTT.

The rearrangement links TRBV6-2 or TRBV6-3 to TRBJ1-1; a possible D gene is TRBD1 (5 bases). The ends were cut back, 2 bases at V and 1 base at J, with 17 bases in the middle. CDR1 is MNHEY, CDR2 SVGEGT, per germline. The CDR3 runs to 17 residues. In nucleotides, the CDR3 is TGTGCCAGCAGTTACGTTCTCGCGAGGACATGGAACACTGAAGCTTTCTTT. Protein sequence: CASSYVLARTWNTEAFF.

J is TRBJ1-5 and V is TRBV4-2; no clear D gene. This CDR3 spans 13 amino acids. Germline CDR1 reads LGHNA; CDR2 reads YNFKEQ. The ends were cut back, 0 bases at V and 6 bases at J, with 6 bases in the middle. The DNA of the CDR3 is TGTGCCAGCAGCCAAGATACGGGTCAGCCCCAGCATTTT. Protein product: CASSQDTGQPQHF.

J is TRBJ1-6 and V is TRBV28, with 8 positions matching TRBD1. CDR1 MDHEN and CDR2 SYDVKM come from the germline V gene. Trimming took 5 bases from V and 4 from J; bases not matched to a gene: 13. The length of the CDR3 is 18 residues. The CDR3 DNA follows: TGTGCCAGCAGTCTCCCACAGGGGGGCGCGTCATATAATTCACCCCTCCACTTT. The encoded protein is CASSLPQGGASYNSPLHF.

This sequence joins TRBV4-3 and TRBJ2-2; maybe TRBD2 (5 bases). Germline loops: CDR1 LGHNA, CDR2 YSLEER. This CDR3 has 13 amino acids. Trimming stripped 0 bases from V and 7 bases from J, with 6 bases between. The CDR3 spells CASSQEAVGELFF. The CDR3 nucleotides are TGCGCCAGCAGCCAAGAAGCGGTCGGGGAGCTGTTTTTT.

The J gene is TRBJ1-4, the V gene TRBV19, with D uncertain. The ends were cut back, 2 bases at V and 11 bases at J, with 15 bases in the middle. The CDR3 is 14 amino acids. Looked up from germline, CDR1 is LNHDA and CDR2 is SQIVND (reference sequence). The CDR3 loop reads CASSILTDEGKLFF. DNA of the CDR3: TGTGCCAGTAGTATACTCACAGACGAAGGCAAACTGTTTTTT.

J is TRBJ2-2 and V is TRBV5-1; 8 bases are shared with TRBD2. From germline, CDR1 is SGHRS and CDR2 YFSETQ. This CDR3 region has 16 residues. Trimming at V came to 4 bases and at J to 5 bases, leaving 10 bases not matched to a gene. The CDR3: CASSLTFSSGTGELFF. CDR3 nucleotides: TGCGCCAGCAGCCTGACCTTCTCTAGCGGGACCGGGGAGCTGTTTTTT.

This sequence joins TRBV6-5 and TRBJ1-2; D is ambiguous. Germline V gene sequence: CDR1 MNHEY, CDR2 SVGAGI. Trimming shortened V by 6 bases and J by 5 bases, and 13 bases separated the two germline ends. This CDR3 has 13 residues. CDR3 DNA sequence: TGTGCCAGCAGGGAGGGAATGAATTATGGCTACACCTTC. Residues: CASREGMNYGYTF.